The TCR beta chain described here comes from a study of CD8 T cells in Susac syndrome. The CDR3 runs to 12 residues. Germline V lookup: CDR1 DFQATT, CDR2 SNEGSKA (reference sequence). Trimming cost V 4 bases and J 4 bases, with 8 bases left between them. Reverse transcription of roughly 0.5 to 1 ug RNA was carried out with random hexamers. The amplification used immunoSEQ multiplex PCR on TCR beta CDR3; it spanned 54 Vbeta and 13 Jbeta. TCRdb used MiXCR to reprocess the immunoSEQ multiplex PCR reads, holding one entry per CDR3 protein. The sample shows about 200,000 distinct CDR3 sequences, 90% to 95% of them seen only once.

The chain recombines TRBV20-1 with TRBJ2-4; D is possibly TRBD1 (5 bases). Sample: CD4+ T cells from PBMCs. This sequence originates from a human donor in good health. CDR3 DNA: TGCAGTGCTATCGGACAAAAAAACATTCAGTACTTC. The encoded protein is CSAIGQKNIQYF.